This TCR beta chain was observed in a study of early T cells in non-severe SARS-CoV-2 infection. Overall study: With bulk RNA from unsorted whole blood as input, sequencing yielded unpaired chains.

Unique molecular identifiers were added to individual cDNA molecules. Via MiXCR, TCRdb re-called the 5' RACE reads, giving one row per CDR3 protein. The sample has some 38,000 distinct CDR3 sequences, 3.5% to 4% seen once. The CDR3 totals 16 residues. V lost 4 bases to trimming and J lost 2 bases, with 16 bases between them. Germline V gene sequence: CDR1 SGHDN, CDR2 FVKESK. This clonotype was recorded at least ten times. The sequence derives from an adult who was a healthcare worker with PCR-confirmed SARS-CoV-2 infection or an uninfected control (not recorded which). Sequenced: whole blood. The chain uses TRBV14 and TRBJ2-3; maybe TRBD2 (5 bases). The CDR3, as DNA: TGTGCCAGCAGCCTACTAGACCGACCCGACACAGATACGCAGTATTTT. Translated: CASSLLDRPDTDTQYF.